Below are 21 T cell receptor beta chains sequenced from a single sample in a study of T cells in localized non-small cell lung cancer. The protocol was immunoSEQ multiplex PCR, while the TCRdb copy is restricted to in-frame clones and leaves out a portion. The table has over 2,500 clones, around 29% seen once. The specimen was lung tumor tissue, collected before any cancer treatment. The receptors shown here come from a woman aged 35 to 70 with stage I lung adenocarcinoma.

In this sample, this clone is medium-sized (0.01 to 0.1%). The J gene is TRBJ1-1, the V gene TRBV11-3; D is unclear. V dropped 3 bases and J dropped 0 bases, with 11 bases sitting between them. The germline V gene has CDR1 SGHNT and CDR2 YENEEA. The CDR3 sequence is 15 residues long. CDR3 sequence reads: CASSLLGGLNTEAFF. In DNA form, the CDR3 reads TGTGCCAGCAGCTTGTTGGGCGGCTTGAACACTGAAGCTTTCTTT.

This clone turned up a few times. The chain joins TRBV27 to TRBJ2-1; TRBD2 might be the D (5 bases). V lost 5 bases and J 0 bases, leaving 14 bases between the germline ends. CDR3 length: 16 amino acids. Germline loops: CDR1 MNHEY, CDR2 SMNVEV (reference sequence). CDR3 nucleotide sequence: TGTGCCAGCAGTGCCCGGCCGGGAACCTCCTACAATGAGCAGTTCTTC. Translation: CASSARPGTSYNEQFF.

The CDR3 region is CASSDRWGGDDNEQFF. As DNA, the CDR3 is TGTGCCAGCAGCGATAGGTGGGGGGGGGATGACAATGAGCAGTTCTTC. The chain links TRBV11-3 to TRBJ2-1, with 7 positions matching TRBD2. CDR1 is SGHNT, CDR2 YENEEA, per germline. This CDR3 has 16 amino acids. V lost 5 bases, J lost 5 bases, and 12 bases stayed unmatched.

This clone is categorized as large. This chain uses TRBV6-8 with TRBJ2-3; TRBD2 aligns across 15 bases. There are 18 residues in the CDR3. Per germline, CDR1 MNHGY and CDR2 SAAAGT. Losses at the gene ends were 5 bases for V and 4 bases for J; bases not matched to a gene: 10. The CDR3, as DNA: TGTGCCAGCAGTGGCCTAGGACTAGCGGGAGGGATCGCAGATACGCAGTATTTT. Amino acid sequence: CASSGLGLAGGIADTQYF.

This clone was recorded a few times. CDR3 amino acids: CASNSLRTGMNTEAFF. The CDR3 nucleotides are TGTGCCAGCAATTCGCTGCGGACAGGGATGAACACTGAAGCTTTCTTT. The chain has TRBV6-8 and TRBJ1-1; 8 bases fit TRBD1. After removal of 7 bases from V and 0 bases from J, the junction contained 10 bases not matched to a gene. The CDR3 runs 16 residues. Germline CDR1 and CDR2: MNHGY and SAAAGT.

This clone has just a few counts. The V gene is TRBV10-3, the J gene TRBJ2-5, with TRBD2 matching 8 bases. Germline V gene data show CDR1 as ENHRY and CDR2 as SYGVKD. The CDR3 spans 19 residues. The junction had 14 bases not matched to a gene; V was cut back by 0 bases and J by 2 bases. The CDR3: CAISESGYQGLAPQETQYF. CDR3 DNA sequence: TGTGCCATCAGTGAGTCGGGCTATCAAGGACTAGCTCCTCAAGAGACCCAGTACTTC.

V is TRBV18 and J is TRBJ2-1, with D unresolved. Germline V CDR1 and CDR2: KGHSH, LQKENI. This CDR3 region has 13 residues. V gave up 4 bases and J gave up 5 bases, with 9 bases separating them. Written as DNA, the CDR3 is TGTGCCAGCTCACTGATGGTGGACAATGAGCAGTTCTTC. Protein sequence: CASSLMVDNEQFF.

This clone has only a few counts. This chain's CDR3 is CASSLGGSQETQYF. The CDR3 DNA follows: TGTGCCAGCAGCTTAGGAGGGAGCCAAGAGACCCAGTACTTC. This chain links TRBV11-3 with TRBJ2-5, with D possibly being TRBD2 (5 bases). The CDR3 loop spans 14 amino acids. Trimming stripped 1 base from V and 1 base from J, with 7 bases between. CDR1 is SGHNT and CDR2 is YENEEA in the germline V gene.

This clone was counted once. The V call is TRBV28, the J call TRBJ2-3; D remains unclear. CDR1 MDHEN and CDR2 SYDVKM come from the germline V gene. Trimming pared 11 bases from V and 3 bases from J, leaving 18 bases between. The CDR3 loop spans 14 amino acids. The CDR3 here is CAASSVYRTDTQYF. The CDR3 DNA is TGTGCCGCGTCTTCTGTATATAGGACAGATACGCAGTATTTT.

V and J are TRBV28 and TRBJ1-3, with 7 positions matching TRBD1. Germline V gene data show CDR1 as MDHEN and CDR2 as SYDVKM. The CDR3 extends over 18 amino acids. J lost 2 bases, V lost 6 bases, and 16 bases had no gene match. CDR3 nucleotides: TGTGCCAGCAGCACTATCCGCGACCGGGACAGTACTGGAAACACCATATATTTT. This gives the protein CASSTIRDRDSTGNTIYF.

This clone qualifies as medium-sized. The chain uses TRBV18 and TRBJ2-6; D is ambiguous. This CDR3 is 16 amino acids long. V lost 1 base to trimming and J lost 0 bases, with 7 bases between them. The germline V gene encodes CDR1 KGHSH and CDR2 LQKENI. The CDR3 is CASSPLERSGANVLTF. The CDR3 DNA reads TGTGCCAGCTCACCACTTGAGCGCTCTGGGGCCAACGTCCTGACTTTC.

By proportion, this clone is large. The chain links TRBV6-8 to TRBJ1-4, with 11 bases matching TRBD1. Trimming took 2 bases from V and 10 from J; bases not matched to a gene: 3. The length of the CDR3 is 14 residues. Looked up from germline, CDR1 is MNHGY and CDR2 is SAAAGT. This CDR3 is CASSYPGQGVKLFF. The DNA of the CDR3 is TGTGCCAGCAGTTACCCGGGACAGGGGGTAAAACTGTTTTTT.

Sample share makes this clone medium-sized. The chain uses TRBV1 and TRBJ1-5; the table's D call of TRBD1 was not tested on the DNA. TRBV1 is tagged as a pseudogene. This CDR3 contains 17 residues. CDR3 amino acids: CASSQEGTGSPNQPQHF. In nucleotides, the CDR3 is TGCGCCAGCAGCCAAGAAGGGACAGGGTCTCCTAATCAGCCCCAGCATTTT.

The V call is TRBV5-1, the J call TRBJ2-7; D might be TRBD1 or TRBD2, each matching 6 bases. The ends were cut back, 0 bases at V and 3 bases at J, with 16 bases in the middle. CDR3 length: 16 residues. Germline values: CDR1 SGHRS, CDR2 YFSETQ. CDR3 bases: TGCGCCAGCAGCTTGGCTCCGGGGGCGCCCAACTACGAGCAGTACTTC. It is translated as CASSLAPGAPNYEQYF.

This clone has more than one count but fewer than ten. V gene TRBV15 combines with J gene TRBJ2-1, with D possibly TRBD2 on 6 matching bases. CDR3 length equals 15 residues. Germline CDR1 LNHNV, CDR2 YYDKDF (reference sequence). V gave up 5 bases and J gave up 6 bases, with 17 bases separating them. The CDR3 reads CATSGGTSGTNEQFF. The CDR3 DNA follows: TGTGCCACCAGCGGCGGGACTTCGGGCACCAATGAGCAGTTCTTC.

There are a few counts of this clone. V usage is TRBV28 and J usage is TRBJ2-7, with 9 bases lining up with TRBD2. J lost 2 bases, V lost 3 bases, and 8 bases had no gene match. The CDR3 totals 16 residues. CDR1 MDHEN and CDR2 SYDVKM come from the germline V gene. The CDR3 DNA is TGTGCCAGCAGTTTTACAGCGGGAGGTCTTACCTACGAGCAGTACTTC. This sequence encodes CASSFTAGGLTYEQYF.

This clone rates as medium-sized. The genes are TRBV29-1 and TRBJ1-5, with D hard to call. The CDR3 sequence is 15 residues long. Between the trimmed V and J ends, which lost 6 bases and 3 bases, there was a span of 18 bases. Germline-derived CDR1 and CDR2 are SQVTM and ANQGSEA. As DNA, the CDR3 is TGCAGCGTCGTCCCCAACGATGGCTTCAATCAGCCCCAGCATTTT. This sequence encodes CSVVPNDGFNQPQHF. Drawing the rest from reference TRBV29-1 and TRBJ1-5, the complete variable domain is SAVISQKPSRDICQRGTSLTIQCQVDSQVTMMFWYRQQPGQSLTLIATANQGSEATYESGFVIDKFPISRPNLTFSTLTVSNMSPEDSSIYLCSVVPNDGFNQPQHFGDGTRLSIL.

This clone was seen a few times. The rearrangement links TRBV11-3 to TRBJ2-2; D unresolved. Germline CDR1 and CDR2: SGHNT and YENEEA. V was shortened by 0 bases and J by 3 bases, with 8 bases between the two germline ends. The CDR3 consists of 15 residues. The CDR3 is CASSLDNSDTGELFF. In DNA, the CDR3 is TGTGCCAGCAGCTTAGATAACAGCGACACCGGGGAGCTGTTTTTT.

This clone was picked up a small number of times. The chain has TRBV5-1 and TRBJ2-7; TRBD2 is a possible D gene (7 bases). This CDR3 contains 15 residues. Trimming cost V 0 bases and J 3 bases, with 13 bases left between them. CDR1 and CDR2 from the germline V gene are SGHRS and YFSETQ. CDR3 sequence (DNA): TGCGCCAGCAGCTTGGGAAGGGGGGGCGACTACGAGCAGTACTTC. As protein: CASSLGRGGDYEQYF. Supplemented by reference TRBV5-1 and TRBJ2-7, the full variable domain reads KAGVTQTPRYLIKTRGQQVTLSCSPISGHRSVSWYQQTPGQGLQFLFEYFSETQRNKGNFPGRFSGRQFSNSRSEMNVSTLELGDSALYLCASSLGRGGDYEQYFGPGTRLTVT.

This clone is termed medium-sized. The chain uses TRBV9 and TRBJ2-7; no definite D call. The CDR3 length is 16 residues. V was cut by 3 bases and J by 4 bases, with 20 bases left in between. The V gene's germline CDR1 is SGDLS and CDR2 YYNGEE. CDR3 bases: TGTGCCAGCAGCGCGTCCTCTAAGGGATTCCCTTACGAGCAGTACTTC. Translation: CASSASSKGFPYEQYF. Filled out from reference TRBV9 and TRBJ2-7, the complete variable domain reads DSGVTQTPKHLITATGQRVTLRCSPRSGDLSVYWYQQSLDQGLQFLIQYYNGEERAKGNILERFSAQQFPDLHSELNLSSLELGDSALYFCASSASSKGFPYEQYFGPGTRLTVT.

This clone is classed as medium-sized. The gene calls are TRBV6-8 and TRBJ2-5; the match to TRBD1 covers 8 bases. The V and J ends lost 5 bases and 3 bases, in that order; junction bases with no gene match: 2. The CDR3 covers 13 residues. CDR1 MNHGY and CDR2 SAAAGT come from the germline V gene. The CDR3 DNA reads TGTGCCAGCAGTGCACAGGGGGAAGAGACCCAGTACTTC. Its translation: CASSAQGEETQYF.